These T cell receptor beta chains were read from a single sample in a study of STAT5B mutations in CD4+ large granular lymphocyte leukemia. The assay was immunoSEQ multiplex PCR, and TCRdb's table has in-frame clones only and misses some. Among around 31,000 clones listed, roughly 72% were seen once. The sequencing input was CD4+ T cells from blood buffy coats. These receptors originate from a human donor in good health. The CDR3 runs from the conserved cysteine through the conserved F or W. A D gene is named only where the DNA matches it firmly. Only part of the rows carry a size: once, few, many, or a class if the clone is expanded.

J,V,D,size,CDR3,DNA
TRBJ1-2,TRBV4-3,.,.,CASSQVRSQGYGYTF,TGCGCCAGCAGCCAAGTACGGTCACAGGGCTATGGCTACACCTTC
TRBJ2-3,TRBV6-1,.,.,CASRKGGFSTDTQYF,TGTGCCAGCCGAAAGGGGGGATTCAGCACAGATACGCAGTATTTT
TRBJ1-2,TRBV30,.,.,CAWSVGGPGYTF,TGTGCCTGGAGTGTTGGGGGGCCTGGCTACACCTTC
TRBJ2-5,TRBV2,.,.,CASRKGLQETQYF,TGTGCCAGCAGAAAGGGGTTACAAGAGACCCAGTACTTC
TRBJ1-1,TRBV5-1,.,.,CASSPEGVDTEAFF,TGCGCCAGCAGCCCTGAAGGGGTAGACACTGAAGCTTTCTTT
TRBJ1-6,TRBV30,.,.,CAWRGGAQPLHF,TGTGCCTGGAGGGGCGGGGCCCAGCCCCTCCACTTT
TRBJ2-4,TRBV30,.,.,CAWSVLGVNIQYF,TGTGCCTGGAGTGTACTGGGGGTAAACATTCAGTACTTC
TRBJ2-1,TRBV7-2,.,.,CASSLGSNNEQFF,TGTGCCAGCAGCTTAGGGTCAAACAATGAGCAGTTCTTC
TRBJ2-3,TRBV4-3,.,.,CASSQDRRAGTDTQYF,TGCGCCAGCAGCCAAGATCGGAGGGCCGGCACAGATACGCAGTATTTT
TRBJ1-1,TRBV21-1,.,.,CATLHLGTGRTEAFF,TGTGCCACCCTCCACCTGGGGACAGGGAGGACTGAAGCTTTCTTT
TRBJ2-3,TRBV7-2,TRBD2,.,CASSFIGLAGPSTDTQYF,TGTGCCAGCAGCTTTATAGGACTAGCGGGGCCTAGCACAGATACGCAGTATTTT
TRBJ1-1,TRBV4-3,.,.,CASSQDLRGGNTEAFF,TGCGCCAGCAGCCAAGACCTCAGGGGCGGGAACACTGAAGCTTTCTTT
TRBJ2-7,TRBV4-3,TRBD1,.,CASSLQRGPSYEQYF,TGCGCCAGCAGCCTCCAGAGGGGGCCCAGCTACGAGCAGTACTTC
TRBJ1-2,TRBV29-1,TRBD1,.,CSARQGWEYGYTF,TGCAGCGCTAGACAGGGGTGGGAGTATGGCTACACCTTC
TRBJ2-2,TRBV18,TRBD1,once,CASSSLLGTANTGELFF,TGTGCCAGCTCATCGCTACTCGGGACAGCGAACACCGGGGAGCTGTTTTTT
TRBJ2-1,TRBV6-1,TRBD1,.,CASTPGQGTGEQFF,TGTGCCAGCACTCCGGGACAGGGGACGGGTGAGCAGTTCTTC
TRBJ1-2,TRBV5-1,TRBD1,.,CASSLSGTAGGSGGYTF,TGCGCCAGCAGCTTGAGTGGGACAGCTGGGGGCTCCGGTGGCTACACCTTC
TRBJ2-7,TRBV7-2,TRBD2,.,CASSFTSGDSYEQYF,TGTGCCAGCAGCTTCACTAGCGGGGACTCCTACGAGCAGTACTTC
TRBJ1-4,TRBV6-1,.,.,CASSLDQGSDEKLFF,TGTGCCAGCAGCCTTGACCAGGGGTCGGATGAAAAACTGTTTTTT
TRBJ1-4,TRBV2,.,.,CASSEALGSGEKLFF,TGTGCCAGCAGTGAAGCGCTGGGGTCGGGTGAAAAACTGTTTTTT
TRBJ2-3,TRBV6-4,.,.,CASSDPNRPDTQYF,TGTGCCAGCAGTGACCCGAACAGGCCAGATACGCAGTATTTT
TRBJ2-5,TRBV5-1,.,.,CASTSPGETQYF,TGCGCCAGCACTAGCCCTGGGGAGACCCAGTACTTC
TRBJ2-1,TRBV6-5,.,.,CASSYRDRYNEQFF,TGTGCCAGCAGTTACCGAGACAGGTACAATGAGCAGTTCTTC
TRBJ2-1,TRBV27,.,.,CASSFGSVDEQFF,TGTGCCAGCAGTTTCGGGTCGGTCGATGAGCAGTTCTTC
TRBJ1-5,TRBV30,.,.,CAWTISSGDQPQHF,TGTGCCTGGACCATTTCGTCCGGAGATCAGCCCCAGCATTTT
TRBJ1-5,TRBV21-1,.,.,CASRTGVLADQPQHF,TGTGCCAGCAGAACGGGCGTCCTTGCGGATCAGCCCCAGCATTTT
TRBJ1-6,TRBV10-3,.,few,CAISESGSYNSPLHF,TGTGCCATCAGTGAGTCGGGCTCCTATAATTCACCCCTCCACTTT
TRBJ1-3,TRBV6-1,.,.,CASKDLSGNTIYF,TGTGCCAGCAAGGACCTCTCTGGAAACACCATATATTTT
TRBJ2-1,TRBV9,.,.,CASSVGLGQGYNEQFF,TGTGCCAGCAGCGTAGGCCTGGGACAAGGGTACAATGAGCAGTTCTTC
TRBJ1-2,TRBV7-2,.,once,CASSLGGEGSNYGYTF,TGTGCCAGCAGCTTAGGGGGCGAGGGCTCCAACTATGGCTACACCTTC
TRBJ2-2,TRBV30,.,few,CAWSVLTNTGELFF,TGTGCCTGGAGTGTACTTACGAACACCGGGGAGCTGTTTTTT
TRBJ2-3,TRBV6-1,TRBD2,.,CASSEAGSGGTDTQYF,TGTGCCAGCAGTGAAGCGGGTAGCGGGGGCACAGATACGCAGTATTTT
TRBJ2-2,TRBV18,TRBD2,.,CASSLSGDYTGELFF,TGTGCCAGCTCCCTAAGCGGGGACTACACCGGGGAGCTGTTTTTT